This TCR beta chain appears in the sequencing data of a study of T cell responses to AZD1222 COVID-19 vaccine. Whole-study findings and limits: Just a handful of AZD1222 recipients tested seropositive at baseline. Following two doses of AZD1222, Spike-specific TCR breadth and depth rose.

As to this clone: Its antigen is as yet unknown.

Produced via immunoSEQ multiplex PCR; TCRdb's table is partial and in-frame only. In the table there are over 110,000 clones, roughly 90% of which are singletons. Here the sequenced sample was peripheral blood, taken 28 days after the second AZD1222 dose. The sequence came from an adult who received the AZD1222 COVID-19 vaccine.

The CDR3 protein is CASSPKGRGLSTEAFF. The CDR3 nucleotides read TGTGCCAGCAGTCCGAAAGGACGGGGATTGTCCACTGAAGCTTTCTTT. The chain joins TRBV27 to TRBJ1-1, with D hard to call. Germline CDR1 is MNHEY and CDR2 is SMNVEV (reference sequence). This CDR3 has 16 amino acids. V lost 5 bases to trimming and J lost 4 bases, with 20 bases between them.